These 19 T cell receptor beta chains were all obtained from the same sample, sequenced in a study of human T cells and chemical hapten exposure. The sample's time point: pre-sensitization, week 0. As to treatment: therapeutic diphenylcyclopropenone sensitization with weekly scalp DPC. TCRdb analysed the RACE reads with MiXCR anew, one entry per CDR3 protein. This sample yields 300,000 to 450,000 distinct CDR3 sequences, of which 4.5% to 5.5% are seen a single time; 7% to 10% belongs to the top ten. Sequencing used whole blood, obtained in connection with sensitization to the hapten diphenylcyclopropenone (DPC). The receptors derive from a woman under 30 with alopecia areata. Some clones in this sample may be carry-over from other donors' samples.

This chain links TRBV6-2 or TRBV6-3 with TRBJ1-1, with 8 bases that match TRBD1. J lost 3 bases, V lost 2 bases, and 8 bases had no gene match. The CDR3 spans 16 residues. Germline CDR1 and CDR2: MNHEY and SVGEGT. The CDR3 loop is CASSYPPDRVYTEAFF. CDR3 DNA sequence: TGTGCCAGCAGTTACCCCCCGGACAGGGTGTACACTGAAGCTTTCTTT.

This clonotype was seen at least ten times. The chain carries TRBV5-1 and TRBJ1-6, with D perhaps TRBD1 (5 bases). CDR1 is SGHRS and CDR2 is YFSETQ in the germline V gene. V dropped 3 bases and J dropped 6 bases, with 22 bases sitting between them. CDR3 size: 18 residues. The CDR3 nucleotides are TGCGCCAGCAGCTCAAGGGGAGGGGTCTCAGCGAGTAATTCACCCCTCCACTTT. Amino acid sequence: CASSSRGGVSASNSPLHF. The whole variable domain, remainder taken from reference TRBV5-1 and TRBJ1-6, is KAGVTQTPRYLIKTRGQQVTLSCSPISGHRSVSWYQQTPGQGLQFLFEYFSETQRNKGNFPGRFSGRQFSNSRSEMNVSTLELGDSALYLCASSSRGGVSASNSPLHFGNGTRLTVT.

This clonotype was seen only a few times. The chain carries TRBV18 and TRBJ2-4, with no clear D. This CDR3 spans 12 amino acids. Trimming cost V 3 bases and J 8 bases, with 8 bases left between them. Germline V gene data show CDR1 as KGHSH and CDR2 as LQKENI. This chain's CDR3 is CASSPGLYIQYF. CDR3 nucleotides: TGTGCCAGCTCACCGGGTCTTTACATTCAGTACTTC.

This clonotype was counted ten times or more. This chain connects TRBV29-1 to TRBJ2-1; 9 positions match TRBD2. CDR1 is SQVTM and CDR2 is ANQGSEA in the germline V gene. V lost 6 bases and J lost 8; bases outside the gene matches: 14. This CDR3 is 15 amino acids long. The CDR3: CSVPPRSGGTYEQFF. The CDR3 bases are TGCAGCGTGCCCCCAAGGAGCGGGGGGACGTATGAGCAGTTCTTC.

By its share, this clonotype is medium-sized. The V call is TRBV6-4, the J call TRBJ2-3, with 9 nucleotides matching TRBD2. With 5 bases clipped from V and 3 bases from J, the junction kept 6 bases outside the gene matches. Per germline, CDR1 MRHNA and CDR2 SNTAGT. The CDR3 length is 15 residues. The CDR3 bases are TGTGCCAGCAGTCGGACTAGCGAAGGGACAGATACGCAGTATTTT. It encodes CASSRTSEGTDTQYF.

This clonotype was observed a handful of times. The chain recombines TRBV5-5 with TRBJ1-1, with D unresolved. The CDR3 is made up of 14 amino acids. V was pared by 3 bases and J by 0 bases, with 9 bases between. CDR1 is SGHKS, CDR2 YYEKEE, per germline (reference sequence). Written as DNA, the CDR3 is TGTGCCAGCAGCTCTGAGCGGCTGAACACTGAAGCTTTCTTT. Protein sequence: CASSSERLNTEAFF.

This chain joins TRBV2 and TRBJ2-5, with D hard to call. Germline V gene data show CDR1 as SNHLY and CDR2 as FYNNEI. The V end was cut by 7 bases, the J end by 5 bases, with 11 bases between. The CDR3 length is 12 residues. CDR3 loop: CASKASEETQYF. The CDR3 bases are TGTGCCAGCAAAGCGAGCGAGGAGACCCAGTACTTC.

The gene calls are TRBV29-1 and TRBJ2-7; TRBD1 matches at 10 bases. Germline-derived CDR1 and CDR2 are SQVTM and ANQGSEA. V gave up 8 bases and J gave up 5 bases; unmatched junction bases: 3. This CDR3 is 11 amino acids long. This CDR3 is CSSGQGDEQYF. The CDR3, as DNA: TGCAGCTCTGGACAGGGGGACGAGCAGTACTTC.

This clonotype was picked up a small number of times. The chain recombines TRBV5-4 with TRBJ1-6; weak D call: TRBD1 (6 bases). The CDR3 runs to 16 residues. Looked up from germline, CDR1 is SGHNT and CDR2 is YYREEE (reference sequence). The V end lost 0 bases, the J end lost 6 bases, and 13 bases lay between the germline ends. As DNA, the CDR3 is TGTGCCAGCAGCTTGGGACAGGTGTCTTTTAATTCACCCCTCCACTTT. Amino acid sequence: CASSLGQVSFNSPLHF.

This clonotype was detected many times. The CDR3 loop is CASRAGEVPYNEQFF. In DNA form, the CDR3 reads TGTGCCAGCAGAGCAGGGGAGGTACCCTACAATGAGCAGTTCTTC. V usage is TRBV3-1 and J usage is TRBJ2-1; D is possibly TRBD1 or TRBD2 (6 bases each). The germline V gene has CDR1 LGHDT and CDR2 YNNKEL (reference sequence). CDR3 length equals 15 residues. The ends were cut back, 6 bases at V and 2 bases at J, with 14 bases in the middle.

This clonotype has at least ten counts. V is TRBV25-1 and J is TRBJ2-7; D gene unclear. CDR1 is MGHDK, CDR2 SYGVNS, per germline. This CDR3 contains 13 residues. V was cut by 4 bases and J by 0 bases, with 7 bases left in between. The CDR3, as DNA: TGTGCCAGCAGTGCGACTCACTCCTACGAGCAGTACTTC. Encoded protein: CASSATHSYEQYF.

This chain uses TRBV18 with TRBJ1-2; D ambiguous. Germline CDR1 KGHSH, CDR2 LQKENI. V was pared by 2 bases and J by 0 bases, with 13 bases between. This CDR3 has 16 amino acids. The CDR3 DNA reads TGTGCCAGCTCACCAATCATCGAGGGTCCTAACTATGGCTACACCTTC. This translates into CASSPIIEGPNYGYTF. The complete variable domain, with remaining parts taken from reference TRBV18 and TRBJ1-2, reads NAGVMQNPRHLVRRRGQEARLRCSPMKGHSHVYWYRQLPEEGLKFMVYLQKENIIDESGMPKERFSAEFPKEGPSILRIQQVVRGDSAAYFCASSPIIEGPNYGYTFGSGTRLTVV.

This clonotype has at least ten counts. The gene calls are TRBV5-1 and TRBJ1-1; TRBD1 matches at 7 bases. The V and J ends lost 4 bases and 6 bases, in that order; junction bases with no gene match: 15. This CDR3 has 16 amino acids. In germline, CDR1 is SGHRS, CDR2 YFSETQ. The CDR3 sequence: CASSPSTGSLAAEAFF. CDR3 nucleotides: TGCGCCAGCAGCCCCTCGACAGGGTCCTTGGCCGCTGAAGCTTTCTTT.

This clonotype was found many times. The chain recombines TRBV6-5 with TRBJ1-5; D ambiguous. Germline loops: CDR1 MNHEY, CDR2 SVGAGI. With 5 bases removed from V and 4 bases from J, the gap between germline ends came to 9 bases. The CDR3 totals 13 residues. CDR3 in DNA: TGTGCCAGCAGTAGGGAGCCTAATCAGCCCCAGCATTTT. Its translation is CASSREPNQPQHF.

V usage is TRBV2 and J usage is TRBJ2-3, with a tentative D call TRBD2 (5 bases). CDR1 and CDR2 from the germline V gene are SNHLY and FYNNEI. V lost 2 bases to trimming and J lost 3 bases, with 9 bases between them. The length of the CDR3 is 14 residues. The CDR3 protein is CASSEFLATDTQYF. CDR3 DNA sequence: TGTGCCAGCAGTGAATTCCTAGCAACAGATACGCAGTATTTT.

The table lists this clonotype with a few counts. This rearrangement joins TRBV6-1 to TRBJ2-3, with D tentatively TRBD1 (5 bases). The CDR3 sequence is 16 residues long. Trimming shortened V by 2 bases and J by 1 base, and 13 bases separated the two germline ends. The germline CDR1 and CDR2 sequences are MNHNS and SASEGT. CDR3 sequence reads: CASSEQGPWGTDTQYF. The CDR3 coding sequence is TGTGCCAGCAGTGAACAGGGCCCCTGGGGCACAGATACGCAGTATTTT.

J is TRBJ2-5 and V is TRBV12-3 or TRBV12-4; D is perhaps TRBD1 (6 bases). The CDR3 is 14 amino acids. V dropped 2 bases and J dropped 4 bases, with 11 bases sitting between them. CDR3 region: CASSLTQGLETQYF. The CDR3 DNA reads as TGTGCCAGCAGTTTAACGCAGGGGCTAGAGACCCAGTACTTC.

This clonotype was detected a few times. The chain links TRBV3-1 to TRBJ1-5, with 7 nucleotides matching TRBD1. Germline V gene data show CDR1 as LGHDT and CDR2 as YNNKEL (reference sequence). The V segment lost 3 bases and the J segment 4 bases; nucleotides outside the gene matches: 9. There are 16 residues in the CDR3. The chain's CDR3 is CASSHRDRALNQPQHF. Here the CDR3 DNA reads TGTGCCAGCAGCCATAGAGACAGGGCATTAAATCAGCCCCAGCATTTT.

This clonotype occurred a few times. Here the CDR3 reads CATSTPDQGHGNQPQHF. The CDR3 region has the DNA TGTGCCACCAGCACCCCGGACCAAGGACATGGCAATCAGCCCCAGCATTTT. This chain links TRBV15 with TRBJ1-5, with D possibly matching TRBD1 (5 bases). The CDR3 extends over 17 amino acids. Trimming cost V 4 bases and J 2 bases, with 18 bases left between them. CDR1 and CDR2 (germline): LNHNV, YYDKDF (reference sequence). Full variable domain (outside the CDR3, taken from reference TRBV15 and TRBJ1-5): DAMVIQNPRYQVTQFGKPVTLSCSQTLNHNVMYWYQQKSSQAPKLLFHYYDKDFNNEADTPDNFQSRRPNTSFCFLDIRSPGLGDTAMYLCATSTPDQGHGNQPQHFGDGTRLSIL.